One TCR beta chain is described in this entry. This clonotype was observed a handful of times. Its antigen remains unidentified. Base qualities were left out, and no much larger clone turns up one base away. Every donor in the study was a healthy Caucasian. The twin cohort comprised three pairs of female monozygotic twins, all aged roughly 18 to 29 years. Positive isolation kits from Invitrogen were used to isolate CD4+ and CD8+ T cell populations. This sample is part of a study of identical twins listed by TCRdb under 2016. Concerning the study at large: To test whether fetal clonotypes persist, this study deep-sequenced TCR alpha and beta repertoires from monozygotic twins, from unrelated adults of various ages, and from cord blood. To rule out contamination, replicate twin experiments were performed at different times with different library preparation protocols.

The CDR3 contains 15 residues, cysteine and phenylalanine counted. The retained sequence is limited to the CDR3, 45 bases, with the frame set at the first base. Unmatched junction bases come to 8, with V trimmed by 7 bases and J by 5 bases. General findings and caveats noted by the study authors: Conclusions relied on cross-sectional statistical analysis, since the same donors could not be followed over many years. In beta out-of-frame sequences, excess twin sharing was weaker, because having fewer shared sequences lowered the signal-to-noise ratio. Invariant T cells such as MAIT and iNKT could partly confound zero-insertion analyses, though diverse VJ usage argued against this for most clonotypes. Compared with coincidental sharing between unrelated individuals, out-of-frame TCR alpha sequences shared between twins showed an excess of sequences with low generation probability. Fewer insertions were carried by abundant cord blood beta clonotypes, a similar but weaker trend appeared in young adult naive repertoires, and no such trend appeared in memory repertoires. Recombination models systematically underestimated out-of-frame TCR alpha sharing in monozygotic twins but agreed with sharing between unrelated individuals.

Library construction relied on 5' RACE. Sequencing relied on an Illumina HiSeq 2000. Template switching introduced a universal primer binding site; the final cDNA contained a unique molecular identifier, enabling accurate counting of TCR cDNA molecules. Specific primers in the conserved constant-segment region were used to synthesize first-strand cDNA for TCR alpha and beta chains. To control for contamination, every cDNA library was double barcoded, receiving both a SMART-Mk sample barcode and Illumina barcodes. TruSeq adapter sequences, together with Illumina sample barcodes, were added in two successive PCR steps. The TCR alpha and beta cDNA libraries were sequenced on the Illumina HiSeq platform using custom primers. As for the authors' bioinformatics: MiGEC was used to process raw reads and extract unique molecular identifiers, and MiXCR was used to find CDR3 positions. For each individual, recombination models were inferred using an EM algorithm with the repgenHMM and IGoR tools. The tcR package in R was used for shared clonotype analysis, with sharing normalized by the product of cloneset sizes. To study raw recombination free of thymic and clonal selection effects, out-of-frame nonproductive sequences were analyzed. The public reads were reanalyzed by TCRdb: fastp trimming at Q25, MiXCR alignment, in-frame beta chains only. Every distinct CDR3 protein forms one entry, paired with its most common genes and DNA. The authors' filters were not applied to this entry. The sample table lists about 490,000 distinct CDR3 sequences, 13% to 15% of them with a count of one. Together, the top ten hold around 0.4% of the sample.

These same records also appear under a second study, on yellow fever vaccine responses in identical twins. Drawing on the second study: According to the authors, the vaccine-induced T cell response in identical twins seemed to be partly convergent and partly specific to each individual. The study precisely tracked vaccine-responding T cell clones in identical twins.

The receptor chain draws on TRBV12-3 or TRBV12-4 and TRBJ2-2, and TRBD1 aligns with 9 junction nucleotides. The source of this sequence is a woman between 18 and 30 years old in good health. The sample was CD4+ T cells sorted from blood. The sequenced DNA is TGTGCCAGCACCAAGGACAGGGGAAGGACCGGGGAGCTGTTTTTT. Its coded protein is CASTKDRGRTGELFF.